This entry is about one TCR beta chain. Its antigen is unknown. This sample stems from a study of CD8 T cells in Susac syndrome. Findings and limits, study-wide: The TCR sequencing and HLA analysis in the study involved a relatively small number of individuals, as the study acknowledged.

With random hexamers, 0.5 to 1 ug RNA was reverse transcribed. Coverage of TCR beta CDR3 amplification by immunoSEQ multiplex PCR extended to 54 Vbeta and 13 Jbeta. TCRdb redid the calling of the immunoSEQ multiplex PCR reads with MiXCR, one entry per CDR3 protein. The sample records under 200,000 distinct CDR3 sequences, around 94% being singletons. Patients with Susac syndrome met the recently defined diagnostic criteria for definite or probable disease. The receptor's source is a human donor with Susac syndrome. Sequencing input: CD4+ T cells from PBMCs.

The CDR3 here is CASSARGRDSGGYTF. CDR3 DNA sequence: TGTGCCAGCAGCGCAAGGGGACGAGACTCCGGTGGCTACACCTTC. The genes are TRBV3-1 and TRBJ1-2, with D perhaps TRBD1 (5 bases). There are 15 residues in the CDR3. Trimming took 5 bases from V and 7 from J, leaving 20 bases between them. From germline, CDR1 is LGHDT and CDR2 YNNKEL (reference sequence).